This TCR beta chain was obtained from a study of regulatory T cells in long-lasting Graves disease. V shed 2 bases and J shed 1 base, with 14 bases lying between them. The CDR3 is 16 residues long. Looked up from germline, CDR1 is LGHNA and CDR2 is YNFKEQ. Study-level results: Newly diagnosed Graves' patients exceeded persistent ones in TCR diversity.

The time point: newly diagnosed GD, antithyroid drugs for less than 3 months. Preparation of the TCR library used RNA extracted from PBMCs. American Thyroid Association guidelines were used to diagnose Graves' disease. Through Arm-PCR of CDR3 regions and iRepertoire HTBI primers, TCR beta libraries were built. MiXCR, run by TCRdb on the multiplex PCR reads, gives a single entry per CDR3 protein. The sample lists some 220,000 distinct CDR3 sequences, about 19% occurring once. Concerning this clonotype: No antigen is known for it.

These same data were also listed under a study on T cells in Graves' hyperthyroidism and ophthalmopathy. From that second work: A model built on 13 V-J features separated ophthalmopathy from stable hyperthyroidism.

The genes are TRBV4-2 and TRBJ1-1, with D maybe TRBD1 (5 bases). The sample was peripheral blood mononuclear cells (PBMCs), taken at new diagnosis, from a patient treated with antithyroid drugs. This receptor was identified in a woman in her 30s with Graves disease. In DNA, the CDR3 is TGTGCCAGCAGCCAATTTACTACCGGGACGAACACTGAAGCTTTCTTT. This encodes CASSQFTTGTNTEAFF.